These 14 T cell receptor beta chains share one sample of origin, sequenced in a study of cytomegalovirus exposure and HLA in healthy donors. The PCR had 60 Vbeta and 13 Jbeta primers. Libraries were prepared by immunoSEQ multiplex PCR; TCRdb keeps only in-frame clonotypes and omits some of them. The sample lists fewer than 150,000 clones, about 76% seen once, with about 30% in the top ten. The specimen was PBMCs. The origin of the receptors is a man aged 60 to 69 in good health and CMV-seropositive.

As concerns this clone: This same CDR3 is encoded by further DNA sequences in the sample. The chain carries TRBV4-2 and TRBJ1-5; 8 bases agree with TRBD1. The CDR3 has 13 residues. Trimming took 3 bases from V and 5 from J; bases not matched to a gene: 0. Germline CDR1 LGHNA, CDR2 YNFKEQ. The CDR3 sequence is CASSQDRDQPQHF. The CDR3 nucleotides read TGTGCCAGCAGCCAGGACAGGGATCAGCCCCAGCATTTT.

The V call is TRBV5-1, the J call TRBJ1-1; the match to TRBD1 covers 10 bases. The V gene's germline CDR1 is SGHRS and CDR2 YFSETQ. There are 19 residues in the CDR3. The V gene end was trimmed by 4 bases and the J gene end by 1 base; junction bases not matched to a gene: 16. Here the CDR3 DNA reads TGCGCCAGCAGCCCCCTAGGGACAGGGGAGATATTTAAGAACACTGAAGCTTTCTTT. Translation: CASSPLGTGEIFKNTEAFF.

This clone appeared a single time. The chain employs TRBV19 and TRBJ2-6, with a tentative D call TRBD1 (5 bases). Germline-derived CDR1 and CDR2 are LNHDA and SQIVND (reference sequence). The CDR3 contains 16 residues. Trimming removed 5 bases at V and 1 base at J, with 12 bases between. Here the CDR3 reads CASSLQDGSGANVLTF. CDR3 in DNA: TGTGCCAGTAGTCTACAGGATGGGTCTGGGGCCAACGTCCTGACTTTC.

The chain has TRBV6-5 and TRBJ1-2; 8 bases align to TRBD1. Germline CDR1 is MNHEY and CDR2 is SVGAGI. The V and J ends lost 2 bases and 7 bases, in that order; junction bases with no gene match: 3. This CDR3 spans 13 amino acids. The CDR3 protein is CASSYEGQGGYTF. In nucleotides, the CDR3 is TGTGCCAGCAGTTACGAAGGACAGGGTGGCTACACCTTC.

To note about this clone: Germline is not matched at one junction end, which may reflect a read error. V usage is TRBV9 and J usage is TRBJ1-1, with TRBD1 identical over 9 bases. Germline values: CDR1 SGDLS, CDR2 YYNGEE. The CDR3 is made up of 14 amino acids. The CDR3 DNA reads as TGTGTCAGCAGCGGACGGACAGGGGCAACTGAAGCTTTCTTT. Protein: CVSSGRTGATEAFF.

The genes are TRBV7-3 and TRBJ1-1; 7 bases match TRBD1. The CDR3 is made up of 14 amino acids. Trimming removed 5 bases from V and 4 bases from J; junction bases left unmatched: 7. CDR1 and CDR2 (germline): SGHTA, FQGTGA. The CDR3 reads CASSPRGGTTEAFF. As DNA, the CDR3 is TGTGCCAGCAGCCCCCGAGGGGGCACCACTGAAGCTTTCTTT.

The V gene is TRBV7-3, the J gene TRBJ2-2; a weak D match, TRBD1 (6 bases). Looked up from germline, CDR1 is SGHTA and CDR2 is FQGTGA. The CDR3 runs to 14 residues. V was cut by 5 bases and J by 6 bases, with 13 bases left in between. CDR3 residues: CASSLYTGPGELFF. The CDR3 DNA is TGTGCCAGCAGCCTGTATACAGGGCCCGGGGAGCTGTTTTTT.

The chain combines TRBV7-2 with TRBJ1-1, with D possibly matching TRBD1 (5 bases). Germline values: CDR1 SGHTA, CDR2 FQGNSA. The CDR3 is 13 amino acids. V shed 4 bases and J shed 1 base, with 7 bases lying between them. The CDR3 region is CASSSQANTEAFF. The CDR3 nucleotides read TGTGCCAGCAGCTCACAGGCGAACACTGAAGCTTTCTTT.

V gene TRBV4-1 combines with J gene TRBJ2-1, with a possible D match to TRBD1 (5 bases). This CDR3 is 16 amino acids long. Trimming removed 0 bases at V and 4 bases at J, with 13 bases between. The germline gives CDR1 MGHRA, CDR2 YSYEKL. CDR3 nucleotide sequence: TGCGCCAGCAGCCAAGATCAGAGACAGCTATACAATGAGCAGTTCTTC. Its translation is CASSQDQRQLYNEQFF.

The V and J genes are TRBV5-4 and TRBJ2-5; TRBD2 aligns across 10 bases. V lost 0 bases to trimming and J lost 5 bases; unmatched junction nucleotides: 7. Germline CDR1 SGHNT, CDR2 YYREEE (reference sequence). The CDR3 extends over 16 amino acids. CDR3 DNA sequence: TGTGCCAGCAGCTTGGATAGCGGGAGGCACCGTGAGACCCAGTACTTC. Its protein is CASSLDSGRHRETQYF. The full variable domain, in which reference TRBV5-4 and TRBJ2-5 provide the parts outside the CDR3, is ETGVTQSPTHLIKTRGQQVTLRCSSQSGHNTVSWYQQALGQGPQFIFQYYREEENGRGNFPPRFSGLQFPNYSSELNVNALELDDSALYLCASSLDSGRHRETQYFGPGTRLLVL.

The rearrangement uses TRBV14 and TRBJ2-7; TRBD2 might be the D (5 bases). The CDR3 loop spans 14 amino acids. V lost 1 base, J lost 2 bases, and 9 bases lay in between. Looked up from germline, CDR1 is SGHDN and CDR2 is FVKESK. The CDR3 protein is CASSQAGLAYEQYF. The CDR3 region has the DNA TGTGCCAGCAGCCAAGCGGGGTTAGCCTACGAGCAGTACTTC.

This rearrangement joins TRBV7-2 to TRBJ2-1; D might be TRBD2 (6 bases). This CDR3 has 14 residues. The germline gives CDR1 SGHTA, CDR2 FQGNSA. Trimming took 6 bases from V and 1 from J, leaving 10 bases between them. The CDR3 spells CASRDLASYNEQFF. CDR3 DNA: TGTGCCAGCAGGGACCTAGCGTCCTACAATGAGCAGTTCTTC.

The chain carries TRBV7-9 and TRBJ1-1; D gene ambiguous. Looked up from germline, CDR1 is SEHNR and CDR2 is FQNEAQ (reference sequence). V was shortened by 3 bases and J by 1 base, with 12 bases between the two germline ends. This CDR3 is 15 amino acids long. In DNA form, the CDR3 reads TGTGCCAGCAGCTTTAGGCGGCCTAAGAACACTGAAGCTTTCTTT. This codes for CASSFRRPKNTEAFF. The variable domain in full, completed from reference TRBV7-9 and TRBJ1-1, reads DTGVSQNPRHKITKRGQNVTFRCDPISEHNRLYWYRQTLGQGPEFLTYFQNEAQLEKSRLLSDRFSAERPKGSFSTLEIQRTEQGDSAMYLCASSFRRPKNTEAFFGQGTRLTVV.

This clone was observed once. The gene calls are TRBV5-1 and TRBJ2-3, with a weak D call TRBD2 (6 bases). CDR3 length: 14 residues. V dropped 3 bases and J dropped 5 bases, with 13 bases sitting between them. Germline V gene lookup returns CDR1 SGHRS and CDR2 YFSETQ. DNA of the CDR3: TGCGCCAGCAGCTCACGACTAGTTGAAGATACGCAGTATTTT. Its protein is CASSSRLVEDTQYF. Using reference TRBV5-1 and TRBJ2-3 for the parts outside the CDR3, the full variable domain is KAGVTQTPRYLIKTRGQQVTLSCSPISGHRSVSWYQQTPGQGLQFLFEYFSETQRNKGNFPGRFSGRQFSNSRSEMNVSTLELGDSALYLCASSSRLVEDTQYFGPGTRLTVL.